This TCR beta chain stems from a study of T-cell reconstitution after alpha-beta-depleted transplantation in children. Germline V CDR1 and CDR2: SGHDT, YYEEEE. This CDR3 comprises 14 residues. The V end was cut by 0 bases, the J end by 8 bases, with 14 bases between. The TCRbeta library incorporated unique molecular identifiers. Via MiXCR, TCRdb re-called the PCR reads, giving one row per CDR3 protein. Of around 680,000 distinct CDR3 sequences listed, roughly 17% were seen once; the top ten hold approximately 1%. The rearrangement joins TRBV5-6 to TRBJ1-2; no clear D. The sample in question was PBMCs from the stem cell graft donor, obtained from the stem cell graft. The sequence came from a human donor who donated a stem cell graft to a child with acute myeloid leukemia. The CDR3 DNA follows: TGTGCCAGCAGCTTGGCCGGCACCCCGGGGGGCTACACCTTC. Protein sequence: CASSLAGTPGGYTF.